This TCR beta chain was obtained from a study of blood T cell repertoires in COVID-19. Some clones are missing from TCRdb's copy, which holds only in-frame ones; the method was immunoSEQ multiplex PCR. The table has around 260,000 clones, around 87% seen once; the top ten hold approximately 2.3%. The source of this sequence is a woman in her forties or fifties with acute or convalescent COVID-19. The sample comprised peripheral blood.

CDR3 amino acids: CASLGRQGTEAFF. The CDR3 nucleotides read TGTGCCAGTCTGGGGCGACAGGGCACTGAAGCTTTCTTT. The chain joins TRBV19 to TRBJ1-1; 7 nucleotides match TRBD1. Germline trimming cut 8 bases from V and 4 bases from J; bases unmatched to any gene: 7. Germline assignment: CDR1 LNHDA and CDR2 SQIVND (reference sequence). The CDR3 sequence is 13 residues long.